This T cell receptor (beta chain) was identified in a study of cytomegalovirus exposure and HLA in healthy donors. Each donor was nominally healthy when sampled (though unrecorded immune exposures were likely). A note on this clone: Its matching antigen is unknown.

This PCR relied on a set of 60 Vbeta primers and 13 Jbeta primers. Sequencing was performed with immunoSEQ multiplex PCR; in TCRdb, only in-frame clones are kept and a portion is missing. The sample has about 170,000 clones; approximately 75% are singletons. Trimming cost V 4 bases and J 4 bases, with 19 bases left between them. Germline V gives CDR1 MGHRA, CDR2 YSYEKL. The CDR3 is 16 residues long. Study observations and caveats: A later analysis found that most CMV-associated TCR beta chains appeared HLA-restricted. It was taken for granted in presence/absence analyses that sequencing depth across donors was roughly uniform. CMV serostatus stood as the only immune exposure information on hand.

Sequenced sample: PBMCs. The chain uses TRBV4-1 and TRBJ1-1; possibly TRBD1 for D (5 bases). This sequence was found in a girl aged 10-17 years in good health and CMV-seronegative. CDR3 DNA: TGCGCCAGCAGCCCCGATGGGGGAGGTGCGTTCACTGAAGCTTTCTTT. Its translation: CASSPDGGGAFTEAFF.